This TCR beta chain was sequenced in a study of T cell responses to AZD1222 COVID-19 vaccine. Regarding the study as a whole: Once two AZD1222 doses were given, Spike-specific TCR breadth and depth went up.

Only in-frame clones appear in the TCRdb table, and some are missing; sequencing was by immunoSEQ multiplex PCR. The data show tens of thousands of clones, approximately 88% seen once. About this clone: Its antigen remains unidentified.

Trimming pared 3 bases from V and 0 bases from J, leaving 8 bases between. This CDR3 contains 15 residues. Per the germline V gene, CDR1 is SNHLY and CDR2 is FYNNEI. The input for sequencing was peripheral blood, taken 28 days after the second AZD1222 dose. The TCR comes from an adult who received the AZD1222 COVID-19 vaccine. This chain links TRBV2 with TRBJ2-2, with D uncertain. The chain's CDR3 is CASSESGSNTGELFF. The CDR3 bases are TGTGCCAGCAGTGAGTCCGGGTCGAACACCGGGGAGCTGTTTTTT.